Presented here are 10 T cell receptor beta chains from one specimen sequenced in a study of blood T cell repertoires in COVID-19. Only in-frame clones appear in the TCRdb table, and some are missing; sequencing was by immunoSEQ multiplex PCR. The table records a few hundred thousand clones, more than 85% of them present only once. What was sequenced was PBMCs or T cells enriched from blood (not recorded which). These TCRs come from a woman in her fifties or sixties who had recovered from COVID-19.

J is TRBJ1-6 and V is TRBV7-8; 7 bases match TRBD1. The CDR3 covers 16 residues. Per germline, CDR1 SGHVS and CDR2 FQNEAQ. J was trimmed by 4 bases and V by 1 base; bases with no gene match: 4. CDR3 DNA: TGTGCCAGCAGCTTAGAGGGGGCGGTATATAATTCACCCCTCCACTTT. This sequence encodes CASSLEGAVYNSPLHF.

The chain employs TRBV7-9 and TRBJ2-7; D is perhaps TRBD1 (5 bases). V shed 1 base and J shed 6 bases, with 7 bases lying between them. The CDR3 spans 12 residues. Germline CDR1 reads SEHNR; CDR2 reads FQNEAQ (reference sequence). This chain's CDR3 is CASSLGGREQYF. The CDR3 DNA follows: TGTGCCAGCAGCTTAGGGGGCCGCGAGCAGTACTTC.

The CDR3 loop is CASSSGLGGSYNEQFF. Written as DNA, the CDR3 is TGTGCCAGCAGCTCAGGACTGGGGGGCTCCTACAATGAGCAGTTCTTC. The chain joins TRBV7-8 to TRBJ2-1; D may be TRBD2 (6 bases). The CDR3 contains 16 residues. Germline values: CDR1 SGHVS, CDR2 FQNEAQ. Trimming cost V 4 bases and J 0 bases, with 13 bases left between them.

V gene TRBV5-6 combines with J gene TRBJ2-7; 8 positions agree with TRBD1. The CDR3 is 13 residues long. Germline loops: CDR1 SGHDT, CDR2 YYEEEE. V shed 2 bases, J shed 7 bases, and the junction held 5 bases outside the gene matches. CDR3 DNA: TGTGCCAGCAGCTTAGACAGGGGAGTGGAGCAGTACTTC. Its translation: CASSLDRGVEQYF.

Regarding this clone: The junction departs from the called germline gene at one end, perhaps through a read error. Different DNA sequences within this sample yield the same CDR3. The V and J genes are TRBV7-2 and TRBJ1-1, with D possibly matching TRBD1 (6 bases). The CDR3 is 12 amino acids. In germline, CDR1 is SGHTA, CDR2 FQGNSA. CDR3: CASSPGTSEAFF. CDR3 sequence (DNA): TGCGCCAGCAGCCCCGGGACAAGTGAAGCTTTCTTT.

The CDR3 here is CASSPPGIWEQYF. CDR3 bases: TGTGCCAGCAGCCCACCCGGGATTTGGGAGCAGTACTTC. The chain has TRBV3-1 (or the pseudogene TRBV3-2) and TRBJ2-7; perhaps TRBD2 as D (5 bases). CDR3 size: 13 residues. CDR1 is LGHDT, CDR2 YNNKEL, per germline (reference sequence). V was trimmed by 4 bases and J by 7 bases, leaving 14 bases between them.

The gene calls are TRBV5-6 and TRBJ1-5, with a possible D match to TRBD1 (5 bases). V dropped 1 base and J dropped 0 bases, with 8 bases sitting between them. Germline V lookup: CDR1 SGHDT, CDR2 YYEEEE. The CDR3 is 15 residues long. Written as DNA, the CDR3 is TGTGCCAGCAGCTTGACAGGTTATAGCAATCAGCCCCAGCATTTT. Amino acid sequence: CASSLTGYSNQPQHF. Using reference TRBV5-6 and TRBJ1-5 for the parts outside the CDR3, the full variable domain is DAGVTQSPTHLIKTRGQQVTLRCSPKSGHDTVSWYQQALGQGPQFIFQYYEEEERQRGNFPDRFSGHQFPNYSSELNVNALLLGDSALYLCASSLTGYSNQPQHFGDGTRLSIL.

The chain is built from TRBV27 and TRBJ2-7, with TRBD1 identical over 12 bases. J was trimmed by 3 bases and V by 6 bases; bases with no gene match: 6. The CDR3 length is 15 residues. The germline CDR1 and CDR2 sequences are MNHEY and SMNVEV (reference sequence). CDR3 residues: CASSRGTGGVYEQYF. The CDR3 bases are TGTGCCAGCAGCCGGGGGACAGGGGGCGTCTACGAGCAGTACTTC.

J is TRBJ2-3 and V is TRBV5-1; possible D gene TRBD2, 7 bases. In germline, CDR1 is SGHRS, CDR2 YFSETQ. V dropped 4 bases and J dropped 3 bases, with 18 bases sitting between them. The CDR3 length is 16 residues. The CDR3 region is CASSNAGAVGTDTQYF. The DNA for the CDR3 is TGCGCCAGCAGCAACGCGGGGGCGGTGGGTACAGATACGCAGTATTTT.

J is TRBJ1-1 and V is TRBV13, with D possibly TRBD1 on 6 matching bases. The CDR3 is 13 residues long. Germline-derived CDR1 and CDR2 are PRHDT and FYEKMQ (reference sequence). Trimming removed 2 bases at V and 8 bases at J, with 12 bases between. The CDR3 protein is CASSLRGAWEAFF. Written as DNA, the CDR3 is TGTGCCAGCAGCTTACGGGGGGCATGGGAAGCTTTCTTT.